This T cell receptor beta chain is from a study of blood T cell repertoires in COVID-19. Profiled with immunoSEQ multiplex PCR; TCRdb holds only in-frame clones, not every one. The table has just under 60,000 clones, roughly four fifths seen once; the top ten hold about a tenth. What was sequenced was peripheral blood. The clonotype was recovered from a man older than 75 with COVID-19, enrolled during active disease.

The CDR3 protein is CASSLGGYYGYTF. The CDR3 nucleotides are TGTGCCAGCAGTTTGGGGGGATACTATGGCTACACCTTC. The chain links TRBV28 to TRBJ1-2; tentative D call: TRBD1 (5 bases). The CDR3 contains 13 residues. Germline V gene data show CDR1 as MDHEN and CDR2 as SYDVKM. V was clipped by 3 bases and J by 3 bases, with 8 bases between them.